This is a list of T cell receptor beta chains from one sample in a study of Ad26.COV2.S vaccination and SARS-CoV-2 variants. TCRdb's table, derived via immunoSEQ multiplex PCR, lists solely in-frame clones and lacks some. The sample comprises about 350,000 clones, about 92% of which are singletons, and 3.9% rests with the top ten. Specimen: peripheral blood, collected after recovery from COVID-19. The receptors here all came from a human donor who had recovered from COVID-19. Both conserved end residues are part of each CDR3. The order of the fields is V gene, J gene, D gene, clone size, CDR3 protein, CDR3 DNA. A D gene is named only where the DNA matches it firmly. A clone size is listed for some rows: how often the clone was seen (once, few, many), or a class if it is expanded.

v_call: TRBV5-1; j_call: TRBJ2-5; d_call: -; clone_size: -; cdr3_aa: CASSLGQGQETQYF; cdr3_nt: TGCGCCAGCAGCTTGGGTCAGGGCCAAGAGACCCAGTACTTC
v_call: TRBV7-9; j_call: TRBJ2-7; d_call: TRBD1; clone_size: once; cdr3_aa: CASSVSGTGDNYEQYF; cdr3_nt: TGTGCCAGCAGCGTTAGTGGGACAGGAGACAACTACGAGCAGTACTTC
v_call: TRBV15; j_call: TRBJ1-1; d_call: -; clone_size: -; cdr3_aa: CATSRPTLNTEAFF; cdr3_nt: TGTGCCACCAGCAGACCCACCTTGAACACTGAAGCTTTCTTT
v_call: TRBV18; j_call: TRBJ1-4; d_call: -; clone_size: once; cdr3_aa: CASFPERSTNEKLFF; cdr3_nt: TGTGCCAGCTTCCCCGAGAGGTCAACTAATGAAAAACTGTTTTTT
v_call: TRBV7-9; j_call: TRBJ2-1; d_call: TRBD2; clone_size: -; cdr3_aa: CASTPMVLAVNEQFF; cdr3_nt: TGTGCCAGCACCCCGATGGTACTAGCGGTAAATGAGCAGTTCTTC
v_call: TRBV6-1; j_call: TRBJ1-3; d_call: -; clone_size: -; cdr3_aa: CASSEGGKGSGNTIYF; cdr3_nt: TGTGCCAGCAGTGAAGGGGGGAAGGGGTCTGGAAACACCATATATTTT
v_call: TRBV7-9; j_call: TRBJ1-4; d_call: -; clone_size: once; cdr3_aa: CASSAQLQGPNEKLFF; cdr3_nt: TGTGCCAGCAGCGCACAATTACAGGGTCCTAATGAAAAACTGTTTTTT
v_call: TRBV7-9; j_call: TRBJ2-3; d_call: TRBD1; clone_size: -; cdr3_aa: CASSRDSSSTDTQYF; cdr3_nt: TGTGCCAGCAGTCGGGACAGCTCTAGCACAGATACGCAGTATTTT
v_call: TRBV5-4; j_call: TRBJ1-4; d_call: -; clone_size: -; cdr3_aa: CASSPPGGKLFF; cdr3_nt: TGTGCCAGCAGCCCCCCCGGGGGGAAACTGTTTTTT
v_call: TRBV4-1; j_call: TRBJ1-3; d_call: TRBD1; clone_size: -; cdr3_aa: CASSQNDRAGNTIYF; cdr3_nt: TGCGCCAGCAGCCAGAACGACAGGGCTGGAAACACCATATATTTT
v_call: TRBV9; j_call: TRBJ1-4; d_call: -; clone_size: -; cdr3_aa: CASSVEGQQNEKLFF; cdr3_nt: TGTGCCAGCAGCGTAGAGGGTCAGCAGAATGAAAAACTGTTTTTT
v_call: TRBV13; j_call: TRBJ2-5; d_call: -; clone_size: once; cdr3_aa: CASSFGWRGGDQETQYF; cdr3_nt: TGTGCCAGCAGCTTTGGATGGAGAGGGGGGGACCAAGAGACCCAGTACTTC
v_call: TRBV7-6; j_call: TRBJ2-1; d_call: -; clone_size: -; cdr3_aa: CASSLAGVTYNEQFF; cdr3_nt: TGTGCCAGCAGCTTAGCGGGGGTGACCTACAATGAGCAGTTCTTC
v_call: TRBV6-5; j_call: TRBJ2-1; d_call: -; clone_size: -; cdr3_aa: CASSYVGKKQFF; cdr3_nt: TGTGCCAGCAGTTATGTGGGGAAGAAGCAGTTCTTC
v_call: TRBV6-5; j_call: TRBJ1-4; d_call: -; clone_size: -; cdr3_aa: CASSTDRKNEKLFF; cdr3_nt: TGTGCCAGCAGTACCGACAGAAAGAATGAAAAACTGTTTTTT
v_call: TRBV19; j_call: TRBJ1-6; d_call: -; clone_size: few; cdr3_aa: CASSIQGNQHSPLHF; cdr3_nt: TGTGCCAGTAGTATACAGGGCAATCAACATTCACCCCTCCACTTT
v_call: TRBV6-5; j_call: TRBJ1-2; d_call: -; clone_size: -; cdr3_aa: CASSYSTGFNYGYTF; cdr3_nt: TGTGCCAGCAGTTACTCTACAGGATTTAACTATGGCTACACCTTC
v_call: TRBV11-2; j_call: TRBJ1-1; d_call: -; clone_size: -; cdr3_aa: CASSLLGGGEAFF; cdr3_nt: TGTGCCAGCAGCTTATTGGGGGGCGGTGAAGCTTTCTTT
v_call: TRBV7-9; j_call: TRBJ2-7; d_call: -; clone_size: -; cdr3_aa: CASSLEVGGFIYEQYF; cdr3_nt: TGTGCCAGCAGCTTAGAGGTCGGGGGTTTTATCTACGAGCAGTACTTC
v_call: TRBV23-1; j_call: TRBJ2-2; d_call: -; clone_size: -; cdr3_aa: CASSQSSRTLANTGELFF; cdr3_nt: TGCGCCAGCAGTCAATCGAGCCGGACTCTCGCGAACACCGGGGAGCTGTTTTTT
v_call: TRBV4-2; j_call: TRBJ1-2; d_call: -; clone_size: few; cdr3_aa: CASRPANYGYTF; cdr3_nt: TGTGCCAGCAGACCGGCGAACTATGGCTACACCTTC
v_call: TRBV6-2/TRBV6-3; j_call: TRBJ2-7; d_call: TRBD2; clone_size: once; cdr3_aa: CASSSTRGITYEQYF; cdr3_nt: TGTGCCAGCAGTTCCACGCGGGGGATCACCTACGAGCAGTACTTC
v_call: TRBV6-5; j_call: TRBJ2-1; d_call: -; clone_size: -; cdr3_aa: CASSPLRSSYNEQFF; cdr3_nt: TGTGCCAGCAGCCCACTCCGGAGCTCCTACAATGAGCAGTTCTTC
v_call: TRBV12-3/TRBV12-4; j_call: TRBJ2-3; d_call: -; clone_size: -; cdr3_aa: CASSLDQGDTQYF; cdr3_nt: TGTGCCAGCAGCCTAGATCAGGGGGATACGCAGTATTTT
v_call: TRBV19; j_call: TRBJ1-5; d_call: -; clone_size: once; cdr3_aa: CASSGGTGSSNQPQHF; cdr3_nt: TGTGCCAGTAGTGGGGGAACGGGATCTAGCAATCAGCCCCAGCATTTT
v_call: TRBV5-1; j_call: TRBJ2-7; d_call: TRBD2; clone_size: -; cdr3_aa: CASSPGLAGGNEQYF; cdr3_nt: TGCGCCAGCAGCCCGGGACTAGCGGGGGGAAACGAGCAGTACTTC
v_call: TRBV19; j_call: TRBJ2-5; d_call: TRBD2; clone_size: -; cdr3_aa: CATATSGGLRAQYF; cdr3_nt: TGTGCCACTGCGACTAGCGGGGGGCTAAGGGCCCAGTACTTC
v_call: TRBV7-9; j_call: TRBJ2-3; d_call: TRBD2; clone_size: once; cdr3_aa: CASSLFPAGLAGSDTQYF; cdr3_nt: TGTGCCAGCAGCCTATTTCCGGCGGGACTAGCGGGTTCAGATACGCAGTATTTT
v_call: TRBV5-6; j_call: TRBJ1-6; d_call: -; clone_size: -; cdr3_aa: CASSYPRGTPLHF; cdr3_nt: TGTGCCAGCAGCTACCCGCGGGGTACACCCCTCCACTTT
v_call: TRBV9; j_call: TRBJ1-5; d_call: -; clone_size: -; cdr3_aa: CASSVAGSQPQHF; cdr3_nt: TGTGCCAGCAGCGTAGCCGGTAGTCAGCCCCAGCATTTT
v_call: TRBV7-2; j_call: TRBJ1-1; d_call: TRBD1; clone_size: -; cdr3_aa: CASSATGGTEAFF; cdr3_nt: TGTGCCAGCAGCGCGACAGGGGGCACTGAAGCTTTCTTT
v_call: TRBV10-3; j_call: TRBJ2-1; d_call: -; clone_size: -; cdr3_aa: CASTQGLSYNEQFF; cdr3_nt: TGTGCCTCAACCCAGGGGCTCTCCTACAATGAGCAGTTCTTC
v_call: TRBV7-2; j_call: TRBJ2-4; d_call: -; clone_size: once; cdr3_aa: CASSRGGTGRNIQYF; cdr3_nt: TGTGCCAGCAGCCGCGGCGGAACAGGGAGGAACATTCAGTACTTC
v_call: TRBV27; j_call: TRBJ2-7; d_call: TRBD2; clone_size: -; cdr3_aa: CASSLKLAGNYEQYF; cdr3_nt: TGTGCCAGCAGTTTAAAACTAGCGGGCAACTACGAGCAGTACTTC
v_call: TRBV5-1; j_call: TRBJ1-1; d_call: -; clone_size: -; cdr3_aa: CASSLEGFTEAFF; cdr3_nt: TGCGCCAGCAGCTTGGAAGGGTTTACTGAAGCTTTCTTT
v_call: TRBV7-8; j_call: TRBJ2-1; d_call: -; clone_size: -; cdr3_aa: CASRAWVSGNEQFF; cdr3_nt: TGTGCCAGCCGGGCCTGGGTCAGCGGCAATGAGCAGTTCTTC
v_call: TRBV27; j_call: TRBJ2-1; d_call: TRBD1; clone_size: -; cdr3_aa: CASSLTDRVRNEQFF; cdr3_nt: TGTGCCAGCAGTTTGACGGACAGGGTGAGGAATGAGCAGTTCTTC
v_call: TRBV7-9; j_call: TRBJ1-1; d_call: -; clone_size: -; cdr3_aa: CASTRGSSVNTEAFF; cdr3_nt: TGTGCCAGCACCCGCGGCTCCTCCGTGAACACTGAAGCTTTCTTT
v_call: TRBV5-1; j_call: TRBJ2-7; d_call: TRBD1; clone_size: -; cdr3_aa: CASSFYGDSFTYEQYF; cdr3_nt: TGCGCCAGCAGCTTCTATGGGGACAGCTTTACCTACGAGCAGTACTTC
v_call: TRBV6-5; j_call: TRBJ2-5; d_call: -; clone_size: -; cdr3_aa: CASSSARSETQYF; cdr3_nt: TGTGCCAGCAGTTCGGCCCGATCGGAGACCCAGTACTTC
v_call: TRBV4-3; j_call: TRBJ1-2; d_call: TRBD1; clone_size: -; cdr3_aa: CASSQAGQGAYGYTF; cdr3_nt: TGCGCCAGCAGCCAGGCGGGACAGGGGGCCTATGGCTACACCTTC
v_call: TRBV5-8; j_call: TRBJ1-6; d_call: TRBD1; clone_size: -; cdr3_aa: CASRAGGSPPHF; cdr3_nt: TGTGCCAGCAGGGCAGGGGGTTCACCCCCCCACTTT
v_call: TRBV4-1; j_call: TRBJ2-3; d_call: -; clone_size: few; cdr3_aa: CASSLASSADTQYF; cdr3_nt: TGCGCCAGCAGCCTAGCATCCAGCGCAGATACGCAGTATTTT
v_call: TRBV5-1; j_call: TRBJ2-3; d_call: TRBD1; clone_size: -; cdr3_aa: CASSLDVKFWTGDTDTQYF; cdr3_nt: TGCGCCAGCAGCTTGGACGTGAAGTTTTGGACAGGGGACACAGATACGCAGTATTTT
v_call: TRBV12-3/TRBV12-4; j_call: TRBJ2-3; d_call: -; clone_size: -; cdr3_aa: CASSLAQGVPQYF; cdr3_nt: TGTGCCAGCAGTTTAGCGCAAGGGGTCCCGCAGTATTTT
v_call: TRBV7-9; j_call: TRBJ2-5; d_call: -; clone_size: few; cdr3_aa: CASSLNRGQETQYF; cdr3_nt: TGTGCCAGCAGCCTCAACCGAGGCCAAGAGACCCAGTACTTC
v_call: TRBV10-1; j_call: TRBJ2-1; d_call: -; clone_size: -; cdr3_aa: CASSARGAAHEQFF; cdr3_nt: TGCGCCAGCAGTGCCCGGGGGGCCGCCCATGAGCAGTTCTTC
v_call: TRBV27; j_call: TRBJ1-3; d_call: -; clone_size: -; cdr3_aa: CASSLEGNSGNTIYF; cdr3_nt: TGTGCCAGCAGTTTGGAGGGCAACTCTGGAAACACCATATATTTT
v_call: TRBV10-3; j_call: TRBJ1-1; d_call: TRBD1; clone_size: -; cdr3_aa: CAISRDSTEAFF; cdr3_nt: TGTGCCATCAGCAGGGACAGCACTGAAGCTTTCTTT
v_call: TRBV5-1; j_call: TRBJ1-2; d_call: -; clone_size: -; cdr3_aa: CASSFGTASIGYTF; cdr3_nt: TGCGCCAGCAGCTTCGGCACGGCTAGTATCGGCTACACCTTC
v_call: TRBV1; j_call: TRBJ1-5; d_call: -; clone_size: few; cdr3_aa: CTSSQDRRFCVNQPQHF; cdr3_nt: TGCACCAGCAGCCAAGACAGGAGGTTTTGTGTTAATCAGCCCCAGCATTTT
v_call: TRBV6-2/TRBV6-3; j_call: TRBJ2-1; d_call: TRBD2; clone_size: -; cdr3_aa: CASSYKAGPGGEQFF; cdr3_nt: TGTGCCAGCAGTTACAAGGCAGGTCCGGGGGGTGAGCAGTTCTTC
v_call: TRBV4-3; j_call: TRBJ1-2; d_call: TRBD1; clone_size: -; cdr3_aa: CASNPRDRESGYTF; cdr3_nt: TGCGCCAGCAACCCGAGGGACAGGGAATCTGGCTACACCTTC
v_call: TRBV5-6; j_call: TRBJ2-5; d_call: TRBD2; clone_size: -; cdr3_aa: CASSWGLAGKETQYF; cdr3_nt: TGTGCCAGCAGCTGGGGACTAGCGGGGAAAGAGACCCAGTACTTC
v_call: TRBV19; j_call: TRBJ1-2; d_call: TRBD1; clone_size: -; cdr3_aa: CASSPGTGNYGYTF; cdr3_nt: TGTGCCAGTAGTCCCGGGACAGGGAACTATGGCTACACCTTC
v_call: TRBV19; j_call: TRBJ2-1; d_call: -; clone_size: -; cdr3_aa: CASSTPSGGSYNEQFF; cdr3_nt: TGTGCCAGTAGCACCCCGAGCGGCGGCTCCTACAATGAGCAGTTCTTC
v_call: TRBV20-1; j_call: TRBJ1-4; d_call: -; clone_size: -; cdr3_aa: CSAMIGEKLFF; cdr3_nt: TGCAGTGCCATGATCGGAGAAAAACTGTTTTTT
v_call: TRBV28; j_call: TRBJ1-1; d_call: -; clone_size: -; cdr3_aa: CASSENLNTEAFF; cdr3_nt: TGTGCCAGCAGTGAGAACTTGAACACTGAAGCTTTCTTT
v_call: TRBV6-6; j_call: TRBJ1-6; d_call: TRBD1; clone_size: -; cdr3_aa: CASSRPGQGSYNSPLHF; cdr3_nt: TGTGCCAGCAGTCGCCCGGGACAGGGTTCCTATAATTCACCCCTCCACTTT
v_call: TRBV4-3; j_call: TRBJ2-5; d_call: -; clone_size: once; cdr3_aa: CASSQGRALETQYF; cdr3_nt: TGCGCCAGCAGCCAAGGCAGGGCTTTGGAGACCCAGTACTTC